The rows below give T cell receptor beta chains drawn from one sample of a study of T cell responses to AZD1222 COVID-19 vaccine. Using immunoSEQ multiplex PCR, the repertoire was profiled, and TCRdb retains in-frame clones only, with some absent. Of roughly 130,000 clones listed, about 87% are singletons. The sequences come from peripheral blood, collected on day 0 of AZD1222 vaccination. The receptors stem from an adult in good health. CDR3s include the opening cysteine and the closing phenylalanine or tryptophan. Fields, in order: clone size, J gene, V gene, D gene, CDR3 DNA, CDR3 protein. D genes are given only for firm matches. Clone size, where shown, is once, few, many, or a class for clones that have expanded.

- TRBJ2-1 TRBV10-3 TRBD2 TGTGCCATCAGTGGAATGGCGGGAGGAGGGGCGAATGAGCAGTTCTTC CAISGMAGGGANEQFF
- TRBJ1-6 TRBV4-1 - TGCGCCAGCAGCTCCCACCCCCAACCGACGGGGGATTCACCCCTCCACTTT CASSSHPQPTGDSPLHF
- TRBJ2-3 TRBV5-1 - TGCGCCAGCAGCACGGGAGATACGCAGTATTTT CASSTGDTQYF
- TRBJ1-5 TRBV15 - TGTGCCACCAGCGGCGGAGTCAGCGGCTCTCAGCCCCAGCATTTT CATSGGVSGSQPQHF
- TRBJ2-7 TRBV7-9 - TGTGCCAGCAGCCCCGGGGGAGCCTACGAGCAGTACTTC CASSPGGAYEQYF
- TRBJ2-4 TRBV7-2 - TGTGCCAGCAGCCCCCGTAGTAAAAACATTCAGTACTTC CASSPRSKNIQYF
- TRBJ1-6 TRBV30 - TGTGCCTGGGAGGGTACCTATAATTCACCCCTCCACTTT CAWEGTYNSPLHF
- TRBJ2-1 TRBV4-1 TRBD2 TGCGCCAGCAGCCACGTAGCGGGAGAGCAGTTCTTC CASSHVAGEQFF
- TRBJ2-2 TRBV2 - TGTGCCAGCAGTGGGAGGGGTAGCGGAAGGAACACCGGGGAGCTGTTTTTT CASSGRGSGRNTGELFF
few TRBJ2-7 TRBV30 TRBD2 TGTGCCTGGAGTGTACTAGCGGGAGCGTCCGAGCAGTACTTC CAWSVLAGASEQYF
- TRBJ2-3 TRBV5-6 - TGTGCCAGCAGCTTGGGAGCAGGGCTTAGCACAGATACGCAGTATTTT CASSLGAGLSTDTQYF
- TRBJ2-7 TRBV6-6 - TGTGCCAGCAGTTACTCAGGTGACGAGCAGTACTTC CASSYSGDEQYF
- TRBJ2-1 TRBV6-4 - TGTGCCAGCAGTGAACGTGCGAACAATGAGCAGTTCTTC CASSERANNEQFF
- TRBJ2-3 TRBV3-1/TRBV3-2 - TGTGCCAGCAGCCAATTCCCAGGGGCAGATACGCAGTATTTT CASSQFPGADTQYF
- TRBJ2-5 TRBV11-3 TRBD1 TGTGCCAGCAGCTTTAGGACAGGCCGAGGAGAGACCCAGTACTTC CASSFRTGRGETQYF
- TRBJ2-7 TRBV6-2/TRBV6-3 - TGTGCCAGCAGTCTTCACAGGGATCACGAGCAGTACTTC CASSLHRDHEQYF
- TRBJ1-2 TRBV4-3 - TGCGCCAGCAGCCACAGAACGTTGTCCTATGGCTACACCTTC CASSHRTLSYGYTF
- TRBJ2-7 TRBV6-5 - TGTGCCAGCAGTTACAGAGGGGACCCCTACGAGCAGTACTTC CASSYRGDPYEQYF
- TRBJ1-2 TRBV30 - TGTGCCTGGAGTGTACGCTGGGGACAATATGGCTACACCTTC CAWSVRWGQYGYTF
- TRBJ1-2 TRBV6-5 - TGTGCCAGCAGGGGGGGGTATGGCTACACCTTC CASRGGYGYTF
- TRBJ1-1 TRBV6-1 - TGTGCCAGCAGTGAAGGTTGGAACACTGAAGCTTTCTTT CASSEGWNTEAFF
- TRBJ2-7 TRBV6-5 - TGTGCCAGCACCCCCACATCCATGCGGGTCTACGAGCAGTACTTC CASTPTSMRVYEQYF
- TRBJ2-1 TRBV6-1 TRBD2 TGTGCCAGCAGTGGCGGACTAGCGGGAGTCACGAATGAGCAGTTCTTC CASSGGLAGVTNEQFF
- TRBJ2-7 TRBV5-6 - TGTGCCAGCAGTCAATACATTGAGGACACAGTCGACTACGAGCAGTACTTC CASSQYIEDTVDYEQYF
few TRBJ2-7 TRBV30 TRBD1 TGTGCCTGGAGTAGGGGGCGACAGATTTACGAGCAGTACTTC CAWSRGRQIYEQYF
- TRBJ2-1 TRBV21-1 - TGTGCCAGCAGCAAAGAAAACAATGAGCAGTTCTTC CASSKENNEQFF
- TRBJ2-3 TRBV30 - TGTGCCTACAGCGGCACAGATACGCAGTATTTT CAYSGTDTQYF
- TRBJ1-2 TRBV7-2 - TGTGCCAGCAGCTCCTGGGACTCCGCCTATGGCTACACCTTC CASSSWDSAYGYTF
- TRBJ2-2 TRBV11-2 - TGTGCCAGCAGCTCGTTCCGGGAAATCGGGGAGCTGTTTTTT CASSSFREIGELFF
- TRBJ2-7 TRBV7-6 - TGTGCCAGCAGCTTAGCGGTTGGGTACGAGCAGTACTTC CASSLAVGYEQYF
- TRBJ1-2 TRBV30 - TGTGCCTTCTCCCGGGACCCCACTCGGTATGGCTACACCTTC CAFSRDPTRYGYTF
- TRBJ1-4 TRBV29-1 - TGCAGCGTTGCGAGGACAGAGACCTCAACTAATGAAAAACTGTTTTTT CSVARTETSTNEKLFF
- TRBJ1-2 TRBV27 - TGTGCCAGCAGTCCATCCACCCAGGGGTATGGCTACACCTTC CASSPSTQGYGYTF